A single sample is the source of the 9 T cell receptor beta chains below, sequenced in a study of blood T cell repertoires in COVID-19. Method: immunoSEQ multiplex PCR; TCRdb's copy keeps in-frame clones and lacks some. The sample shows about 150,000 clones, approximately 88% of them seen only once. The sequencing input was PBMCs or T cells enriched from blood (not recorded which). The receptors were gathered from a man aged 65 to 79 who had been exposed to COVID-19.

In DNA form, the CDR3 reads TGCAGCGCCTCTACGGGGGTCCGAAATGAAAAACTGTTTTTT. Translation: CSASTGVRNEKLFF. The genes are TRBV29-1 and TRBJ1-4, with D possibly TRBD1 on 5 matching bases. The V and J ends lost 7 bases and 5 bases respectively, with 17 bases between them. The CDR3 loop spans 14 amino acids. Per germline, CDR1 SQVTM and CDR2 ANQGSEA.

The chain employs TRBV9 and TRBJ2-3; 12 bases map to TRBD1. CDR1 is SGDLS, CDR2 YYNGEE, per germline. The CDR3 contains 15 residues. V lost 3 bases to trimming and J lost 4 bases; unmatched junction nucleotides: 3. The CDR3 sequence: CASSAGTGGSDTQYF. As DNA, the CDR3 is TGTGCCAGCAGCGCCGGGACAGGGGGCTCAGATACGCAGTATTTT. Filled out from reference TRBV9 and TRBJ2-3, the complete variable domain reads DSGVTQTPKHLITATGQRVTLRCSPRSGDLSVYWYQQSLDQGLQFLIQYYNGEERAKGNILERFSAQQFPDLHSELNLSSLELGDSALYFCASSAGTGGSDTQYFGPGTRLTVL.

The V and J genes are TRBV7-9 and TRBJ2-7; D may be TRBD1 (6 bases). The CDR3 is 15 amino acids. The V gene lost 2 bases and the J gene lost 5 bases, with 16 bases spanning the gap. CDR1 is SEHNR and CDR2 is FQNEAQ in the germline V gene (reference sequence). CDR3 amino acids: CASSLFSSQGNEQYF. In nucleotides, the CDR3 is TGTGCCAGCAGCTTATTCAGTTCCCAGGGGAACGAGCAGTACTTC.

This chain links TRBV5-1 with TRBJ2-3; TRBD2 aligns across 7 bases. Germline loops: CDR1 SGHRS, CDR2 YFSETQ. The CDR3 sequence is 16 residues long. Unmatched junction bases numbered 6, after V lost 1 base and J lost 1 base. CDR3 nucleotides: TGCGCCAGCAGCTTGAATAGCGGGCCCCGCACAGATACGCAGTATTTT. This codes for CASSLNSGPRTDTQYF.

V and J are TRBV6-5 and TRBJ2-1; 11 nucleotides match TRBD2. Germline V lookup: CDR1 MNHEY, CDR2 SVGAGI. The CDR3 spans 14 residues. Trimming took 2 bases from V and 6 from J; bases not matched to a gene: 0. The CDR3 nucleotides are TGTGCCAGCAGTTACACTAGCGGGAGCAATGAGCAGTTCTTC. Its protein is CASSYTSGSNEQFF.

The rearrangement links TRBV19 to TRBJ1-2; D might be TRBD1 (5 bases). The germline gives CDR1 LNHDA, CDR2 SQIVND (reference sequence). Trimming took 5 bases from V and 2 from J, leaving 18 bases between them. The CDR3 totals 16 residues. In DNA, the CDR3 is TGTGCCAGTAGTGCGCTGGGGGGGACCGTAAACTATGGCTACACCTTC. It specifies CASSALGGTVNYGYTF.

The CDR3, as DNA: TGTGCCAGCACCTCCAACACCCAAGACACTGAAGCTTTCTTT. Protein product: CASTSNTQDTEAFF. The chain carries TRBV6-6 and TRBJ1-1; unclear D gene. V was cut by 7 bases and J by 3 bases, with 15 bases left in between. The CDR3 has 14 amino acids. Per germline, CDR1 MNHNY and CDR2 SVGAGI (reference sequence).

This clone is a singleton in its sample. The chain recombines TRBV7-2 with TRBJ2-7, with 8 bases lining up with TRBD2. The germline V gene has CDR1 SGHTA and CDR2 FQGNSA. V dropped 5 bases and J dropped 7; count of bases not matched to a gene: 13. This CDR3 contains 15 residues. CDR3 loop: CASSQEGAGGLEQYF. As DNA, the CDR3 is TGTGCCAGCAGCCAAGAAGGGGCGGGGGGCCTGGAGCAGTACTTC.

This chain joins TRBV28 and TRBJ1-5, with 12 positions matching TRBD1. This CDR3 is built from 15 residues. The germline V gene has CDR1 MDHEN and CDR2 SYDVKM. J gave up 5 bases and V 6 bases, and 5 bases lay outside the gene matches. The CDR3 DNA sequence: TGTGCCAGCAGCGTAGGGACAGGGGGCTATCAGCCCCAGCATTTT. It codes for CASSVGTGGYQPQHF.